This T cell receptor (beta chain) comes out of a study of T cell changes during pregnancy in multiple sclerosis. Clones were sequenced by immunoSEQ multiplex PCR, and TCRdb holds only the in-frame ones, with some missing. The sample includes around 77,000 clones, roughly 91% of them seen just once. Germline assignment: CDR1 KGHSH and CDR2 LQKENI. This CDR3 spans 17 amino acids. Unmatched junction bases numbered 15, after V lost 6 bases and J lost 2 bases. This material consisted of peripheral blood, taken in the third trimester of pregnancy. The origin of this receptor is a female donor in good health, enrolled as a control in a pregnancy study. The V gene is TRBV18, the J gene TRBJ1-2; 7 positions match TRBD1. CDR3 sequence reads: CASSHRERQGPNYGYTF. The CDR3 DNA follows: TGTGCCAGCTCTCACAGGGAAAGACAGGGCCCGAACTATGGCTACACCTTC.